Listed below are T cell receptor beta chains from one sample, sequenced in a study of T cells in Graves' hyperthyroidism and ophthalmopathy. TCRdb fed the multiplex PCR reads into MiXCR, producing one record per CDR3 protein. The table has roughly 380,000 distinct CDR3 sequences, 12% to 15% seen once. Sample: blood. The receptors originated from a woman aged 18-29 years with Graves' hyperthyroidism. CDR3s include the opening cysteine and the closing phenylalanine or tryptophan. The D gene is left open where the match is weak. Size is omitted from some rows. Given values are once, few, many or a class for expanded clones.

v_gene: TRBV7-7; abundance: few; d_gene: NA; CDR3aa: CASSRGPYEEQYF
v_gene: TRBV4-1; abundance: few; d_gene: NA; CDR3aa: CASSQLAGIAGELFF
v_gene: TRBV12-3/TRBV12-4; abundance: many; d_gene: TRBD2; CDR3aa: CASSPGTSGRAVFDTGELFF
v_gene: TRBV5-1; abundance: few; d_gene: NA; CDR3aa: CASSPGWGGTDTQYF
v_gene: TRBV27; abundance: NA; d_gene: TRBD2; CDR3aa: CASSPGGTEQFF
v_gene: TRBV30; abundance: many; d_gene: NA; CDR3aa: CAWSVIGELFF
v_gene: TRBV4-3; abundance: NA; d_gene: NA; CDR3aa: CASSQEGGTGNTIYF
v_gene: TRBV6-6; abundance: many; d_gene: NA; CDR3aa: CASSYSDRTRVKYEQYF
v_gene: TRBV18; abundance: few; d_gene: NA; CDR3aa: CASSSRDGDQPQHF
v_gene: TRBV6-2/TRBV6-3; abundance: many; d_gene: NA; CDR3aa: CASSYYGGGSNQPQHF
v_gene: TRBV11-2; abundance: few; d_gene: NA; CDR3aa: CASSLEQGNEKLFF
v_gene: TRBV20-1; abundance: many; d_gene: NA; CDR3aa: CSAVIYGGRIDEQFF
v_gene: TRBV24-1; abundance: few; d_gene: TRBD2; CDR3aa: CATSAPSGRAHNEQFF
v_gene: TRBV28; abundance: few; d_gene: NA; CDR3aa: CASSLWASRGVEKLFF
v_gene: TRBV13; abundance: many; d_gene: NA; CDR3aa: CASSLVRTEAFF
v_gene: TRBV7-3; abundance: many; d_gene: NA; CDR3aa: CASSLNPGTTDTQYF
v_gene: TRBV25-1; abundance: few; d_gene: NA; CDR3aa: CASSGGDWVQPQHF
v_gene: TRBV4-1; abundance: NA; d_gene: NA; CDR3aa: CASSQVDLEGTGELFF
v_gene: TRBV4-2; abundance: NA; d_gene: NA; CDR3aa: CASSPYGGAGSGNTIYF
v_gene: TRBV29-1; abundance: few; d_gene: TRBD1; CDR3aa: CSVLSGGSNGYTF
v_gene: TRBV5-1; abundance: many; d_gene: NA; CDR3aa: CASSLDSTDTQYF
v_gene: TRBV28; abundance: many; d_gene: TRBD1; CDR3aa: CASSTGTGGSLDYGYTF
v_gene: TRBV7-8; abundance: few; d_gene: NA; CDR3aa: CASSHHRVPTYEQYF
v_gene: TRBV28; abundance: many; d_gene: NA; CDR3aa: CASSPGGVGVIEAFF
v_gene: TRBV18; abundance: NA; d_gene: NA; CDR3aa: CASSPESSRGVSSPLHF
v_gene: TRBV27; abundance: many; d_gene: TRBD1; CDR3aa: CASSLAGGWNEQFF
v_gene: TRBV12-3/TRBV12-4; abundance: many; d_gene: TRBD1; CDR3aa: CASSLGQGSDSNQPQHF
v_gene: TRBV6-6; abundance: many; d_gene: NA; CDR3aa: CASSYMAGPYEQYF
v_gene: TRBV10-1; abundance: NA; d_gene: TRBD1; CDR3aa: CASSRLPKQGMVNQPQHF
v_gene: TRBV20-1; abundance: many; d_gene: NA; CDR3aa: CSARNLLFGGYGYTF
v_gene: TRBV5-4; abundance: many; d_gene: TRBD1; CDR3aa: CAFGDRVFNEQFF
v_gene: TRBV7-8; abundance: many; d_gene: TRBD1; CDR3aa: CASSSYRDRESNQPQHF
v_gene: TRBV5-6; abundance: many; d_gene: NA; CDR3aa: CASSLGAGPGDGYTF
v_gene: TRBV20-1; abundance: few; d_gene: NA; CDR3aa: CSALSGGGESYEQYF
v_gene: TRBV12-3/TRBV12-4; abundance: many; d_gene: TRBD2; CDR3aa: CASSLVPGGAGGPPNSDNEQFF